This TCR beta chain derives from a study of blood T cell repertoires in COVID-19. There are 15 residues in the CDR3. V gave up 3 bases and J gave up 5 bases, with 13 bases separating them. From germline, CDR1 is KGHDR and CDR2 SFDVKD. Generated by immunoSEQ multiplex PCR, the TCRdb table keeps only in-frame clones and is missing some. Counted here are about 130,000 clones, about 85% occurring once; the ten biggest clones make up approximately 12%. The chain carries TRBV24-1 and TRBJ2-1, with D tentatively TRBD1 (7 bases). The source of this sequence is a man aged 55 to 70 with acute or convalescent COVID-19. What was sequenced was peripheral blood. CDR3 loop: CATSDPRGANNEQFF. For the CDR3, the DNA is TGTGCCACCAGTGATCCCAGGGGGGCCAACAATGAGCAGTTCTTC.